This entry describes one T cell receptor (beta chain). The antigen is undetermined. The data were taken from a study of shared clonotypes between healthy human individuals. Study observations and caveats: Sampling covered nothing but blood. Tissue TCR repertoires likely differ from those found in blood. Genetic and exposure-history diversity was limited by the small donor number. Generally, naive subsets (rather than memory subsets) showed larger estimated richness.

Repertoires were generated with immunoSEQ multiplex PCR, while TCRdb's copy carries only in-frame clones and drops some. The sample holds approximately 2,000,000 clones, about 94% seen once. Selected positively for CCR7 and CD45RO-negative, naive CD8 cells excluded terminally differentiated effector memory CD45RA+ cells. Donors were healthy HIV-negative adults without recent acute infections or vaccinations. V shed 5 bases and J 1 base; nucleotides not matched to a gene: 6. CDR1 is SEHNR, CDR2 FQNEAQ, per germline (reference sequence). CDR3 length: 15 residues. Sequenced sample: naive CD8+ T cells from PBMCs. The chain carries TRBV7-9 and TRBJ2-5, with 8 bases aligning to TRBD1. The sequence came from a man aged 18 to 30 in good health. Some clones in this sample may be carry-over from other donors' samples. The CDR3 coding sequence is TGTGCCAGCAGCCAGGGGGCACAGACCCAAGAGACCCAGTACTTC. Translated, it gives CASSQGAQTQETQYF.